The clone carrying this TCR beta chain was seen once. These data are taken from a study of cytotoxic CD8 clonotypes in ibrutinib-treated CLL. Measured with immunoSEQ multiplex PCR; TCRdb has only the in-frame clones, and not every one. The sample has fewer than 35,000 clones; approximately 54% are singletons. Trimming shortened V by 1 base and J by 1 base, and 14 bases separated the two germline ends. CDR1 is SGHVS, CDR2 FQNEAQ, per germline. The CDR3 is 16 amino acids. The receptor was isolated from a human donor with chronic lymphocytic leukemia. This specimen consisted of PBMCs, obtained before ibrutinib treatment. This sequence joins TRBV7-8 and TRBJ2-7; D tentatively fits TRBD1 or TRBD2 (5 bases each). The CDR3 sequence: CASSLVYSGPSYEQYF. The CDR3 DNA follows: TGTGCCAGCAGCTTAGTTTATTCGGGACCTTCCTACGAGCAGTACTTC.